This section outlines one TCR beta chain sequence together with its context. Its antigen remains unidentified. The germline V gene encodes CDR1 SQVTM and CDR2 ANQGSEA. J gave up 6 bases and V 5 bases, and 2 bases lay outside the gene matches. This CDR3 spans 11 amino acids. These data are taken from a study of shared clonotypes between healthy human individuals. Study-wide results and limits: Some naive CD4 clonotypes, around 4.9%, turned up in common across a handful of donors.

Assay: immunoSEQ multiplex PCR; the TCRdb copy retains only in-frame clones and omits some. The sample has approximately 740,000 clones; approximately 79% are singletons. Sequenced sample: memory CD4+ T cells sorted from blood. Subset: CD45RA-negative fraction. This sequence was found in a woman in her thirties in good health. The chain has TRBV29-1 and TRBJ2-7, with TRBD1 matching 9 bases. The CDR3 reads CSVWTGVEQYF. In DNA form, the CDR3 reads TGCAGCGTTTGGACAGGGGTCGAGCAGTACTTC.